This paragraph reports one TCR beta chain. This specimen belongs to a study of blood T cell repertoires in COVID-19. Across the whole study: Italy, Spain and the United States were the sources of the convalescent and acute COVID-19 samples. Sources were T cells, B-cell-depleted T cells, or PBMCs; the material itself was cDNA or gDNA.

Per germline, CDR1 LNHDA and CDR2 SQIVND (reference sequence). The CDR3 spans 11 residues. In the original workflow: For nucleated cells, counts were estimated from reference gene primer amplification. Sequencing used immunoSEQ multiplex PCR; TCRdb keeps in-frame clones, though not all of them. V, J and clone size are those of that table, while D and trimming were read from the DNA. The sample holds more than 120,000 clones, roughly 86% seen once. The chain uses TRBV19 and TRBJ2-3; TRBD2 agrees at 7 bases. The receptor comes from a woman between 45 and 65 years old with acute or convalescent COVID-19. The sequencing input was peripheral blood. The CDR3 DNA reads TGTGCAAGTCGGGGGGCAGATACGCAGTATTTT. Protein: CASRGADTQYF.